The 6 T cell receptor beta chains in this list originate from one sample, sequenced in a study of shared clonotypes between healthy human individuals. Assay used: immunoSEQ multiplex PCR; TCRdb lists only in-frame clones, some missing. The sample includes approximately 700,000 clones, around 78% of them seen just once. Sequencing was carried out using memory CD4+ T cells sorted from blood. Specified subset: CD45RA-negative fraction. The receptors originated from a woman in her twenties or thirties in good health.

This chain links TRBV28 with TRBJ2-6, with 8 nucleotides matching TRBD2. This CDR3 spans 22 amino acids. Germline CDR1 is MDHEN and CDR2 is SYDVKM. The V segment lost 10 bases and the J segment 0 bases; nucleotides outside the gene matches: 26. The CDR3 bases are TGTGCCACCCAGGGGTTTGGAGGGCGGGGGGTTAGGTGGAGCTCTGGGGCCAACGTCCTGACTTTC. This gives the protein CATQGFGGRGVRWSSGANVLTF.

This rearrangement joins TRBV4-1 to TRBJ1-4; D is undetermined. Trimming stripped 6 bases from V and 8 bases from J, with 25 bases between. CDR3 length: 17 residues. Germline CDR1 and CDR2: MGHRA and YSYEKL. The CDR3 DNA reads TGCGCCAGCAGGGGGATGTACTCCACTCAATTGGGGGAAAAACTGTTTTTT. Its protein is CASRGMYSTQLGEKLFF.

On this clone itself: Within the sample, other DNA sequences also encode this same CDR3. This chain links TRBV7-8 with TRBJ2-5; D is unresolved. The CDR3 length is 13 residues. Trimming removed 3 bases from V and 1 base from J, with 6 bases in between. CDR1 SGHVS and CDR2 FQNEAQ come from the germline V gene. CDR3 region: CASSFGPQETQYF. In nucleotides, the CDR3 is TGTGCCAGCAGCTTCGGTCCCCAAGAGACCCAGTACTTC.

The chain joins TRBV6-1 to TRBJ2-3; 14 nucleotides match TRBD2. In germline, CDR1 is MNHNS, CDR2 SASEGT. Trimming cost V 2 bases and J 5 bases; bases outside gene matches: 12. The CDR3 length is 19 residues. The CDR3 sequence is CASSEISARLAGGQDTQYF. The CDR3 region has the DNA TGTGCCAGCAGTGAAATCTCCGCAAGACTAGCGGGAGGGCAAGATACGCAGTATTTT.

This chain joins TRBV9 and TRBJ1-1, with D possibly matching TRBD1 (5 bases). Germline V lookup: CDR1 SGDLS, CDR2 YYNGEE. The CDR3 covers 15 residues. The V and J ends lost 4 bases and 3 bases respectively, with 16 bases between them. CDR3 bases: TGTGCCAGCAGCACGGGACCCTTCGGGGACACTGAAGCTTTCTTT. Translated, it gives CASSTGPFGDTEAFF.

This clone was seen only a few times. The V and J genes are TRBV6-5 and TRBJ2-3, with 10 nucleotides matching TRBD2. With V trimmed by 4 bases and J by 2 bases, 3 bases remained unmatched. The CDR3 contains 15 residues. CDR1 is MNHEY and CDR2 is SVGAGI in the germline V gene. Here the CDR3 reads CASSSGTSDTDTQYF. The CDR3 DNA reads as TGTGCCAGCAGTTCCGGGACTAGCGACACAGATACGCAGTATTTT.